This T cell receptor (beta chain) was captured in a study of blood T cell repertoires in COVID-19. This clone has more than one count but fewer than ten. Here immunoSEQ multiplex PCR was the method, and the copy in TCRdb shows in-frame clones only, minus some. Of about 110,000 clones in the sample, approximately 80% were seen once. V gave up 2 bases and J gave up 1 base, with 8 bases separating them. The germline gives CDR1 MNHEY, CDR2 SVGAGI. CDR3 size: 15 residues. Sequencing was done on a sample of peripheral blood. The chain is built from TRBV6-5 and TRBJ2-2; D might be TRBD2 (5 bases). The sequence was obtained from a man older than 75 with COVID-19, enrolled during active disease. The CDR3 region has the DNA TGTGCCAGCAGTTACGACTATAAGAACACCGGGGAGCTGTTTTTT. The encoded protein is CASSYDYKNTGELFF.